This T cell receptor beta chain was captured in a study of cytomegalovirus exposure and HLA in healthy donors. TCRdb's copy holds only in-frame clones and misses some; the assay was immunoSEQ multiplex PCR. The table shows about 190,000 clones, with over 65% occurring only once. The sequence was collected from a man between 18 and 35 years old in good health and CMV-seropositive. The sample comprised PBMCs.

The CDR3 DNA is TGTGCCAGCAGCTGGACAGGGGATAGCTCTGGAAACACCATATATTTT. Protein product: CASSWTGDSSGNTIYF. V and J are TRBV5-6 and TRBJ1-3, with TRBD1 matching 9 bases. CDR1 SGHDT and CDR2 YYEEEE come from the germline V gene. V lost 3 bases and J lost 0; bases outside the gene matches: 4. The CDR3 loop spans 16 amino acids.